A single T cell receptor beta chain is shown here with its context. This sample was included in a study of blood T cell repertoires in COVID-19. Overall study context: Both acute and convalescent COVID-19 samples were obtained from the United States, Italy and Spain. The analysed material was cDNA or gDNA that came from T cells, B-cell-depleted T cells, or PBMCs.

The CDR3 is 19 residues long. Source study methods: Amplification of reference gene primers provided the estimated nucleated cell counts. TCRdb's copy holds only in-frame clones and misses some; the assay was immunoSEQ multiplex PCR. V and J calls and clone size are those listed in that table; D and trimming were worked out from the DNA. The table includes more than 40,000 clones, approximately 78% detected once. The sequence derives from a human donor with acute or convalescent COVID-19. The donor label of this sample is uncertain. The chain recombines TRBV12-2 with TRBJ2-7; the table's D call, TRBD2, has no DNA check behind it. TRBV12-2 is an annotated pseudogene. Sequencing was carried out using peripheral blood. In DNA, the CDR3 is TGTGCAAGTCGCTTAGGGAGAAAAGGGAGACAAGGGTCCCCCTACGAGCAGTACTTC. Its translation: CASRLGRKGRQGSPYEQYF.